This T cell receptor beta chain stems from a study of graft-versus-host responses after intestinal transplantation. At the level of the study: Each of the recipients got a multivisceral, liver-intestinal, or isolated intestinal transplant. Recipients were all induced with anti-thymocyte globulin, then given tacrolimus and steroids for roughly three years. Regarding the study as a whole: Subjects displaying graft-donor T cell macrochimerism possessed elevated graft-versus-host to host-versus-graft clonal ratios inside allografts. Peak GvH clone levels in circulation were associated with early post-transplant HvG declines.

For this clone: Its antigen is still unknown.

The protocol was immunoSEQ multiplex PCR, while the TCRdb copy is restricted to in-frame clones and leaves out a portion. The data show some 46,000 clones, about 94% seen once. This receptor was obtained from a human patient who received an intestinal transplant, so some T cells may come from the graft donor. The source material was PBMCs, sampled approximately 350 days after intestinal transplant.

The CDR3 loop is CASSYLSGRGSDTQYF. The CDR3 coding sequence is TGTGCCAGCAGTTACCTTAGCGGGAGGGGATCAGATACGCAGTATTTT. The chain is built from TRBV6-5 and TRBJ2-3; 11 bases agree with TRBD2. J lost 4 bases, V lost 2 bases, and 5 bases had no gene match. Germline lookup yields CDR1 MNHEY and CDR2 SVGAGI. The CDR3 length is 16 residues.